A selection of T cell receptor beta chains follows, all from one sample in a study of cytomegalovirus exposure and HLA in healthy donors. Profiling relied on immunoSEQ multiplex PCR, and the TCRdb table lists in-frame clones only, not all of them. The sample holds 50,000 to 70,000 clones, more than 75% seen once. Sequenced: PBMCs. Receptors were obtained from a girl aged 10-17 years in good health and CMV-seropositive. The CDR3 runs from the conserved cysteine through the conserved F or W. D genes are given only for firm matches. The listing skips clone size in some rows; elsewhere it reads once, few, many or a size class.

clone size,J gene,V gene,D gene,CDR3 length,CDR3 DNA,CDR3 protein
.,TRBJ2-7,TRBV30,TRBD2,15,TGTGCCTGGGAGGCTAGCGGGAGGTACTCCTACGAGCAGTACTTC,CAWEASGRYSYEQYF
.,TRBJ2-2,TRBV27,.,13,TGTGCCAGCAGTTCAGGGAACACCGGGGAGCTGTTTTTT,CASSSGNTGELFF
.,TRBJ2-3,TRBV29-1,.,15,TGCAGCGTTGAGAAGACGGGGACATCAGCTGATACGCAGTATTTT,CSVEKTGTSADTQYF
.,TRBJ1-2,TRBV25-1,TRBD1,18,TGTGCCAGCAGTTATATGACAGGGAAGCCCGAAGGGAACTATGGCTACACCTTC,CASSYMTGKPEGNYGYTF
.,TRBJ2-4,TRBV7-8,.,15,TGTGCCAGCAGCTTAGTTAGGGGCGCCAAAAACATTCAGTACTTC,CASSLVRGAKNIQYF
.,TRBJ1-1,TRBV6-5,.,14,TGTGCCAGCAGCCAGGGAAGAATGAACACTGAAGCTTTCTTT,CASSQGRMNTEAFF
.,TRBJ2-7,TRBV6-5,.,10,TGTGCCAGCTCACGGGACGAGCAGTACTTC,CASSRDEQYF
few,TRBJ2-1,TRBV5-6,.,15,TGTGCCAGCAGCTTCCGATGGGGGGGCATGAATGAGCAGTTCTTC,CASSFRWGGMNEQFF
.,TRBJ2-3,TRBV30,.,12,TGTGCCTGGAGTGACAACACAGATACGCAGTATTTT,CAWSDNTDTQYF
.,TRBJ1-5,TRBV4-1,TRBD1,16,TGCGCCAGCAGTCCCGGACAGGGCCCCAGCAATCAGCCCCAGCATTTT,CASSPGQGPSNQPQHF
.,TRBJ2-1,TRBV5-1,TRBD2,13,TGCGCCAGCCAGGGACTAGCCGGAGGTGAGCAGTTCTTC,CASQGLAGGEQFF
.,TRBJ2-5,TRBV5-6,TRBD1,16,TGTGCCAGCAGCCTACCGGGACAGGTCGGAGGGGAGACCCAGTACTTC,CASSLPGQVGGETQYF
few,TRBJ2-5,TRBV23-1,TRBD1,14,TGCGCCAGCATTCTCCGGGACAGAGAAGAGACCCAGTACTTC,CASILRDREETQYF
.,TRBJ1-2,TRBV28,TRBD1,13,TGTGCCAGCAGTCCTGGGACAGAATATGGCTACACCTTC,CASSPGTEYGYTF
few,TRBJ1-5,TRBV4-1,.,13,TGCGCCAGCAGCCAGCTCGGACTCAAGGCCCAGCATTTT,CASSQLGLKAQHF
.,TRBJ2-3,TRBV4-3,TRBD2,15,TGCGCCAGCAGCCAGGGACTAGCGCCCCTAGATACGCAGTATTTT,CASSQGLAPLDTQYF
.,TRBJ2-1,TRBV6-5,.,13,TGTGCCAGCAGATTCACACCTTACAATGAGCAGTTCTTC,CASRFTPYNEQFF
.,TRBJ2-3,TRBV9,TRBD2,16,TGTGCCAGCAGCGTAGCTCCTAGCGGGGCCACAGATACGCAGTATTTT,CASSVAPSGATDTQYF
.,TRBJ1-6,TRBV5-1,TRBD1,17,TGCGCCAGCAGCGGGGGACAGCAGGGCTCCTATAATTCACCCCTCCACTTT,CASSGGQQGSYNSPLHF
.,TRBJ1-5,TRBV4-3,.,18,TGCGCCAGCAGCCAAGAGCTTTCCGGGACAACGAGCAATCAGCCCCAGCATTTT,CASSQELSGTTSNQPQHF
few,TRBJ2-3,TRBV7-2,.,12,TGTGCCAGCCGAGCCAACACAGATACGCAGTATTTT,CASRANTDTQYF
.,TRBJ2-5,TRBV29-1,TRBD2,15,TGCAGCGTCGGTATGACTAGCGGGGGGCAGGGGACCCAGTACTTC,CSVGMTSGGQGTQYF
.,TRBJ1-2,TRBV5-4,TRBD1,15,TGTGCCAGCAGCTCGGGGGACAGGGCTAACTATGGCTACACCTTC,CASSSGDRANYGYTF
.,TRBJ2-2,TRBV6-5,.,16,TGTGCCAGCAGTTACTCGAGTTACCCCGATACCGGGGAGCTGTTTTTT,CASSYSSYPDTGELFF
.,TRBJ2-3,TRBV6-1,TRBD1,14,TGTGCCAGCAAGGACAGGGGCGGCACAGATACGCAGTATTTT,CASKDRGGTDTQYF
.,TRBJ2-3,TRBV9,.,13,TGTGCCAGCAGGGCAGAAGGCACAGATACGCAGTATTTT,CASRAEGTDTQYF
.,TRBJ2-1,TRBV7-8,TRBD2,15,TGTGCCAGCAGCTTAACTTTCCTAGCGGGATACGAGCAGTTCTTC,CASSLTFLAGYEQFF
.,TRBJ1-4,TRBV6-5,.,15,TGTGCCAGCAGGTACTCGGGGTACAGGAATGAAAAACTGTTTTTT,CASRYSGYRNEKLFF
.,TRBJ1-2,TRBV28,.,13,TGTGCCAGCAGTTTACAGGGTCTGGGAGGCTACACCTTC,CASSLQGLGGYTF
.,TRBJ1-6,TRBV5-1,TRBD1,14,TGCGCCAGCAGCGAAGGACAGGGTAGTTCACCCCTCCACTTT,CASSEGQGSSPLHF
.,TRBJ1-4,TRBV30,TRBD1,15,TGTGCCTGGAGTGCCCCTTATGACAGGGCTGAAAAACTGTTTTTT,CAWSAPYDRAEKLFF
.,TRBJ1-5,TRBV19,TRBD1,14,TGTGCCAGTAGTGGGGACAGCTTCAATCAGCCCCAGCATTTT,CASSGDSFNQPQHF
.,TRBJ1-1,TRBV5-1,.,14,TGCGCCAGCAGCTTGTCGGGGGTCCGGACTGAAGCTTTCTTT,CASSLSGVRTEAFF
.,TRBJ2-7,TRBV15,.,14,TGTGCCACCAGCAGTTTACAGCTGGCCTACGAGCAGTACTTC,CATSSLQLAYEQYF
.,TRBJ2-1,TRBV2,.,13,TGTGCCAGCAGTGGGACAAATTACAATGAGCAGTTCTTC,CASSGTNYNEQFF
few,TRBJ2-6,TRBV6-1,TRBD1,15,TGTGCCAGTTCTACAGGGGACGCTGGGGCCAACGTCCTGACTTTC,CASSTGDAGANVLTF
.,TRBJ2-3,TRBV11-3,.,14,TGTGCCAGCAGCTGGCAGGGGACGGCAGATACGCAGTATTTT,CASSWQGTADTQYF
.,TRBJ1-3,TRBV28,TRBD1,15,TGTGCCAGCAGTACTTCCGGGACAGGGGGCGGAATTCTATATTTT,CASSTSGTGGGILYF
.,TRBJ2-3,TRBV9,.,15,TGTGCCAGCAGCGCCTCTAGAGCTGGGTGGGATACGCAGTATTTT,CASSASRAGWDTQYF
.,TRBJ2-2,TRBV6-5,.,15,TGTGCCAGCAGTTCGAGGGACTTTCCGGCCGGGGAGCTGTTTTTT,CASSSRDFPAGELFF
.,TRBJ1-4,TRBV2,TRBD1,17,TGTGCCAGCAGTGTTAGGGACAGGGTTGGCACTAATGAAAAACTGTTTTTT,CASSVRDRVGTNEKLFF
.,TRBJ1-1,TRBV6-1,.,14,TGTGCCAGCAGTGAGGGGCTGGGGAACACTGAAGCTTTCTTT,CASSEGLGNTEAFF